These 32 T cell receptor beta chains were sequenced from one sample in a study of blood T cell repertoires in COVID-19. Sequencing used immunoSEQ multiplex PCR; TCRdb keeps in-frame clones, though not all of them. The sample shows nearly 400,000 clones, roughly 86% of them seen only once. The sample was PBMCs or T cells enriched from blood (not recorded which). These TCRs come from a woman in her 30s who had recovered from COVID-19.

The chain is built from TRBV7-3 and TRBJ2-2; D is unresolved. Germline lookup yields CDR1 SGHTA and CDR2 FQGTGA. The CDR3 is 13 amino acids. Trimming took off 3 bases at V and 3 bases at J, with 5 bases between the two ends. The CDR3 spells CASSFSDTGELFF. The DNA for the CDR3 is TGTGCCAGCAGCTTTTCTGACACCGGGGAGCTGTTTTTT.

The chain carries TRBV11-2 and TRBJ1-2; D remains ambiguous. This CDR3 contains 15 residues. CDR1 is SGHAT, CDR2 FQNNGV, per germline. Trimming stripped 1 base from V and 4 bases from J, with 13 bases between. In DNA form, the CDR3 reads TGTGCCAGCAGCTTAGTTCAGGAACCCATCTATGGCTACACCTTC. This gives the protein CASSLVQEPIYGYTF.

The chain joins TRBV10-3 to TRBJ1-2; TRBD1 aligns across 8 bases. There are 15 residues in the CDR3. J was trimmed by 1 base and V by 5 bases; bases with no gene match: 6. Germline assignment: CDR1 ENHRY and CDR2 SYGVKD. The CDR3 DNA reads TGTGCCATCAGTTATAGGACAGGGATTAACTATGGCTACACCTTC. It codes for CAISYRTGINYGYTF.

This chain links TRBV5-1 with TRBJ1-4; 8 bases map to TRBD1. V trimming: 7 bases; J trimming: 5 bases; junction bases outside the gene matches: 7. The CDR3 extends over 14 amino acids. Looked up from germline, CDR1 is SGHRS and CDR2 is YFSETQ. The CDR3 loop is CASGARDRNEKLFF. The CDR3 DNA reads TGCGCCAGCGGGGCCCGGGACAGGAATGAAAAACTGTTTTTT.

This clone showed up just once. The V gene is TRBV12-2, the J gene TRBJ2-7; no check of the table's D call, TRBD1, against the DNA was made. TRBV12-2 is marked as a pseudogene. This CDR3 region has 18 residues. The CDR3 protein is CASRLIWTGRTLNDEQYF. The CDR3, as DNA: TGTGCAAGTCGCTTAATCTGGACAGGTCGAACCCTGAACGACGAGCAGTACTTC.

The V and J genes are TRBV19 and TRBJ1-5, with TRBD1 identical over 9 bases. V trimming: 5 bases; J trimming: 3 bases; junction bases outside the gene matches: 8. The CDR3 consists of 16 residues. The germline CDR1 and CDR2 sequences are LNHDA and SQIVND (reference sequence). CDR3 bases: TGTGCCAGTAGTGGCCGGACAGGGGTAATCAATCAGCCCCAGCATTTT. Translation: CASSGRTGVINQPQHF.

This clone was counted once. The chain carries TRBV2 and TRBJ1-4, with 7 bases fitting TRBD1. CDR1 and CDR2 (germline): SNHLY, FYNNEI. V lost 7 bases to trimming and J lost 0 bases; unmatched junction nucleotides: 11. The CDR3 is 17 amino acids. The CDR3 DNA reads as TGTGCCAGCATGCGGGACAGAAGGCCATCAACTAATGAAAAACTGTTTTTT. Its protein is CASMRDRRPSTNEKLFF. Together with reference TRBV2 and TRBJ1-4, the CDR3 gives the full variable domain: EPEVTQTPSHQVTQMGQEVILRCVPISNHLYFYWYRQILGQKVEFLVSFYNNEISEKSEIFDDQFSVERPDGSNFTLKIRSTKLEDSAMYFCASMRDRRPSTNEKLFFGSGTQLSVL.

J is TRBJ1-5 and V is TRBV18, with D possibly matching TRBD1 (5 bases). CDR3 length: 16 amino acids. Germline CDR1 KGHSH, CDR2 LQKENI. V was clipped by 2 bases and J by 6 bases, with 17 bases between them. CDR3 protein: CASSPIPPGPAQPQHF. The DNA of the CDR3 is TGTGCCAGCTCACCAATTCCGCCAGGGCCGGCTCAGCCCCAGCATTTT.

The chain recombines TRBV18 with TRBJ1-3; D gene ambiguous. Trimming pared 2 bases from V and 0 bases from J, leaving 14 bases between. Per the germline V gene, CDR1 is KGHSH and CDR2 is LQKENI. This CDR3 is built from 17 residues. CDR3: CASSPNPLGSSGNTIYF. The CDR3 region has the DNA TGTGCCAGCTCACCAAATCCCCTGGGCTCCTCTGGAAACACCATATATTTT. Using reference TRBV18 and TRBJ1-3 for the parts outside the CDR3, the full variable domain is NAGVMQNPRHLVRRRGQEARLRCSPMKGHSHVYWYRQLPEEGLKFMVYLQKENIIDESGMPKERFSAEFPKEGPSILRIQQVVRGDSAAYFCASSPNPLGSSGNTIYFGEGSWLTVV.

The CDR3 protein is CASSRLAGVDEQFF. CDR3 nucleotides: TGTGCCAGCAGCCGACTAGCGGGGGTTGATGAGCAGTTCTTC. The rearrangement joins TRBV5-6 to TRBJ2-1; 12 bases align to TRBD2. V dropped 4 bases and J dropped 8; count of bases not matched to a gene: 4. Germline V CDR1 and CDR2: SGHDT, YYEEEE. The CDR3 totals 14 residues.

The gene calls are TRBV9 and TRBJ2-7; 9 bases line up with TRBD1. V lost 3 bases and J lost 5; bases outside the gene matches: 12. The CDR3 sequence is 16 residues long. CDR1 is SGDLS and CDR2 is YYNGEE in the germline V gene. CDR3 in amino acids: CASSASSGTGNHEQYF. As DNA, the CDR3 is TGTGCCAGCAGCGCCTCGTCCGGGACAGGGAACCACGAGCAGTACTTC.

The rearrangement uses TRBV7-9 and TRBJ2-7, with no clear D. The CDR3 sequence is 13 residues long. In germline, CDR1 is SEHNR, CDR2 FQNEAQ (reference sequence). The ends were cut back, 5 bases at V and 4 bases at J, with 12 bases in the middle. DNA of the CDR3: TGTGCCAGCAGCCCCTTATTTCCTTACGAGCAGTACTTC. Translating gives CASSPLFPYEQYF.

The rearrangement links TRBV6-6 to TRBJ1-5, with a tentative D call TRBD1 (5 bases). The germline V and J ends were trimmed by 6 bases and 6 bases, with 21 bases remaining between them. CDR1 is MNHNY and CDR2 is SVGAGI in the germline V gene (reference sequence). This CDR3 region has 16 residues. The CDR3 here is CASRPTHNRRGQPQHF. CDR3 coding DNA: TGTGCCAGCAGACCTACCCATAATCGTAGGGGTCAGCCCCAGCATTTT.

The chain uses TRBV7-8 and TRBJ1-1; D is unresolved. CDR1 and CDR2 (germline): SGHVS, FQNEAQ. This CDR3 is 14 amino acids long. V lost 1 base to trimming and J lost 2 bases, with 8 bases between them. This CDR3 reads CASSLGYSNTEAFF. The DNA of the CDR3 is TGTGCCAGCAGCTTAGGGTACAGCAACACTGAAGCTTTCTTT.

This clone was picked up a small number of times. This chain connects TRBV10-2 to TRBJ1-5; D unclear. The ends were cut back, 0 bases at V and 2 bases at J, with 5 bases in the middle. Germline V CDR1 and CDR2: WSHSY, SAAADI. There are 14 residues in the CDR3. CDR3 nucleotides: TGCGCCAGCAGTGAGTCGGGCCGCAATCAGCCCCAGCATTTT. Translation: CASSESGRNQPQHF.

This clone has only one observation. The chain couples TRBV7-6 to TRBJ1-1; a weak D match, TRBD1 (5 bases). The CDR3 has 16 residues. Trimming took off 1 base at V and 1 base at J, with 13 bases between the two ends. The germline V gene has CDR1 SGHVS and CDR2 FNYEAQ. CDR3 nucleotide sequence: TGTGCCAGCAGCTTAGTTGGGCAGGGTCGGAACACTGAAGCTTTCTTT. It translates to CASSLVGQGRNTEAFF.

The chain joins TRBV7-9 to TRBJ1-1, with D uncertain. This CDR3 spans 11 amino acids. Between the trimmed V and J ends, which lost 2 bases and 6 bases, there was a span of 4 bases. Germline V gene data show CDR1 as SEHNR and CDR2 as FQNEAQ (reference sequence). CDR3 sequence: CASSLRAEAFF. The CDR3 DNA follows: TGTGCCAGCAGCTTAAGAGCTGAAGCTTTCTTT.

Only a few counts were recorded for this clone. J is TRBJ1-6 and V is TRBV7-3; D gene unclear. Looked up from germline, CDR1 is SGHTA and CDR2 is FQGTGA. This CDR3 contains 13 residues. Between the trimmed V and J ends, which lost 6 bases and 6 bases, there was a span of 9 bases. In DNA, the CDR3 is TGTGCCAGCAGGGCGACTTTTAATTCACCCCTCCACTTT. It encodes CASRATFNSPLHF.

This chain connects TRBV7-9 to TRBJ1-1; D unclear. The CDR3 has 14 amino acids. Germline V CDR1 and CDR2: SEHNR, FQNEAQ (reference sequence). Trimming cost V 4 bases and J 1 base, with 10 bases left between them. In nucleotides, the CDR3 is TGTGCCAGCAGCTCTATAGCTAGGAACACTGAAGCTTTCTTT. Protein: CASSSIARNTEAFF.

This rearrangement joins TRBV19 to TRBJ1-4, with 9 bases aligning to TRBD1. The CDR3 totals 15 residues. Losses at the gene ends were 4 bases for V and 7 bases for J; bases not matched to a gene: 7. CDR1 is LNHDA, CDR2 SQIVND, per germline (reference sequence). CDR3: CASSTTYRGPEKLFF. The CDR3 DNA reads as TGTGCCAGTAGTACCACGTACAGGGGGCCTGAAAAACTGTTTTTT.

This clone was counted a single time. The chain has TRBV27 and TRBJ2-7; TRBD2 matches 14 bases. This CDR3 has 15 residues. CDR1 and CDR2 (germline): MNHEY, SMNVEV (reference sequence). The trim removed 5 bases at V and 6 bases at J, leaving 6 bases unmatched. The CDR3 sequence: CASSITGTSGGEQYF. The CDR3 DNA reads as TGTGCCAGCAGTATCACCGGGACTAGCGGGGGCGAGCAGTACTTC.

The gene calls are TRBV7-3 and TRBJ2-2; 8 positions agree with TRBD1. CDR3 length equals 14 residues. V lost 6 bases, J lost 1 base, and 1 base stayed unmatched. CDR1 and CDR2 from the germline V gene are SGHTA and FQGTGA. The DNA of the CDR3 is TGTGCCAGCAGTGACAGGGGGAACACCGGGGAGCTGTTTTTT. This translates into CASSDRGNTGELFF.

The rearrangement joins TRBV5-6 to TRBJ1-5; D call uncertain. Germline V gene sequence: CDR1 SGHDT, CDR2 YYEEEE. The CDR3 consists of 15 residues. Trimming removed 0 bases at V and 0 bases at J, with 7 bases between. The CDR3 protein is CASSLGQVSNQPQHF. The DNA for the CDR3 is TGTGCCAGCAGCTTGGGCCAGGTTAGCAATCAGCCCCAGCATTTT.

CDR3 in DNA: TGCGCCAGCAGCCCCACCTCGGGGAGCACTGAAGCTTTCTTT. Translating it yields CASSPTSGSTEAFF. The J gene is TRBJ1-1, the V gene TRBV5-1; D unclear. CDR1 is SGHRS and CDR2 is YFSETQ in the germline V gene. V shed 4 bases and J shed 4 bases, with 14 bases lying between them. The CDR3 extends over 14 amino acids.

This chain links TRBV12-3 or TRBV12-4 with TRBJ2-7; no firm D call. Trimming left V 1 base short and J 3 bases short, with 7 bases between. This CDR3 spans 13 amino acids. The CDR3 DNA is TGTGCCAGCAGTTTAGGTACCAGCTACGAGCAGTACTTC. This encodes CASSLGTSYEQYF.

This rearrangement joins TRBV7-2 to TRBJ2-5, with 15 nucleotides matching TRBD2. The V and J ends lost 5 bases and 11 bases, in that order; junction bases with no gene match: 6. Germline CDR1 SGHTA, CDR2 FQGNSA. CDR3 length: 14 amino acids. The CDR3: CASSVGTSGGLQYF. In DNA, the CDR3 is TGTGCCAGCAGCGTGGGGACTAGCGGGGGGCTTCAGTACTTC.

The CDR3 DNA sequence: TGTGCCACCAGCAGCCCAAGCCAGGGGACTAACTATGGCTACACCTTC. As protein: CATSSPSQGTNYGYTF. The chain recombines TRBV15 with TRBJ1-2, with a possible D match to TRBD1 (6 bases). This CDR3 region has 16 residues. Germline assignment: CDR1 LNHNV and CDR2 YYDKDF (reference sequence). V shed 3 bases and J shed 0 bases, with 14 bases lying between them. The variable domain in full, with the rest retrieved from reference TRBV15 and TRBJ1-2, is DAMVIQNPRYQVTQFGKPVTLSCSQTLNHNVMYWYQQKSSQAPKLLFHYYDKDFNNEADTPDNFQSRRPNTSFCFLDIRSPGLGDTAMYLCATSSPSQGTNYGYTFGSGTRLTVV.

This clone was detected once. The chain couples TRBV5-1 to TRBJ2-5; TRBD2 agrees at 8 bases. The CDR3 totals 15 residues. Germline V gives CDR1 SGHRS, CDR2 YFSETQ. Trimming at V came to 7 bases and at J to 4 bases, leaving 12 bases not matched to a gene. In nucleotides, the CDR3 is TGCGCCAGCCGGAAAGCGGGAGTAAGGGGAGAGACCCAGTACTTC. Protein product: CASRKAGVRGETQYF.

The CDR3 DNA reads TGTGCCATGGCGGGGGGGCCACAAGAGACCCAGTACTTC. Its translation: CAMAGGPQETQYF. This chain joins TRBV7-2 and TRBJ2-5; 9 bases are a match to TRBD2. V lost 10 bases and J lost 2; bases outside the gene matches: 5. This CDR3 is built from 13 residues. Germline V gene lookup returns CDR1 SGHTA and CDR2 FQGNSA.

J is TRBJ1-6 and V is TRBV5-1; D gene unclear. The length of the CDR3 is 13 residues. Germline V gives CDR1 SGHRS, CDR2 YFSETQ. The V end lost 1 base, the J end lost 8 bases, and 7 bases lay between the germline ends. The CDR3 reads CASSLQADSPLHF. The CDR3 nucleotides read TGCGCCAGCAGCTTGCAGGCAGATTCACCCCTCCACTTT.

This clone was picked up one time. The V call is TRBV4-1, the J call TRBJ1-1, with D possibly being TRBD1 (5 bases). Trimming took off 1 base at V and 1 base at J, with 10 bases between the two ends. Germline-derived CDR1 and CDR2 are MGHRA and YSYEKL. This CDR3 comprises 15 residues. The CDR3 is CASSQVGGRNTEAFF. CDR3 sequence (DNA): TGCGCCAGCAGCCAAGTGGGGGGTAGGAACACTGAAGCTTTCTTT.

The chain employs TRBV11-2 and TRBJ1-1, with 7 nucleotides matching TRBD1. The CDR3 extends over 15 amino acids. Germline-derived CDR1 and CDR2 are SGHAT and FQNNGV. V shed 4 bases and J 1 base; nucleotides not matched to a gene: 6. The CDR3 bases are TGTGCCAGCAGCTGGGATGGGGACAGGAACACTGAAGCTTTCTTT. Translating it yields CASSWDGDRNTEAFF. The variable domain in full, with the rest retrieved from reference TRBV11-2 and TRBJ1-1, is EAGVAQSPRYKIIEKRQSVAFWCNPISGHATLYWYQQILGQGPKLLIQFQNNGVVDDSQLPKDRFSAERLKGVDSTLKIQPAKLEDSAVYLCASSWDGDRNTEAFFGQGTRLTVV.